The next 2 T cell receptor beta chains were all read from a single sample in a study of blood T cells in healthy people across ages (dated by TCRdb to 2013 to 2016). Library preparation was by 5' RACE. Sequencing was carried out with an Illumina HiSeq 2500. The second PCR ran for about 7 to 11 cycles and used a J-beta primer mix along with a sample-barcoded 5' primer. TCRdb passed the public sequencing reads through fastp at Q25 and MiXCR, retaining productive beta sequences. Each entry merges the rows of one CDR3 protein and shows their most common DNA and genes. Recorded for this sample are hundreds of thousands of distinct CDR3 sequences; approximately 48% of them occurred a single time. Roughly a fifth of the sample lies in the top ten. The sequenced sample consisted of blood. The origin of the receptors is a man aged 55 to 70 in good health.

A note on this clonotype: Germline is not matched at one junction end, which may reflect a read error. This chain uses TRBV7-8 with TRBJ1-6; 8 positions match TRBD1. The CDR3 extends over 15 amino acids. Germline V lookup: CDR1 SGHVS, CDR2 FQNEAQ. In DNA form, the CDR3 reads TGTGCCAGCAGCTTTTCGGACAGGGAAGGATCACCCCCCCACTTT. Amino acid sequence: CASSFSDREGSPPHF.

The table lists this clonotype with a few counts. This chain uses TRBV5-5 with TRBJ2-7; unclear D gene. The CDR3 sequence is 17 residues long. V gave up 2 bases and J gave up 3 bases, with 21 bases separating them. CDR1 is SGHKS and CDR2 is YYEKEE in the germline V gene (reference sequence). The CDR3 reads CASSFASAPFPGYEQYF. CDR3 DNA sequence: TGTGCCAGCAGCTTCGCCTCCGCACCGTTCCCGGGCTACGAGCAGTACTTC.